Included here is one TCR beta chain sequence, with context. As yet, its antigen is unknown. Researchers prepared the TCRbeta library using unique molecular identifiers, the study reports. TCRdb reprocessed the PCR reads with MiXCR, giving one entry per CDR3 protein. The table shows about 980,000 distinct CDR3 sequences, with 25% to 35% occurring only once. This sample stems from a study of T-cell reconstitution after alpha-beta-depleted transplantation in children. The CDR3 is made up of 16 amino acids. V dropped 6 bases and J dropped 0; count of bases not matched to a gene: 6. CDR1 and CDR2 from the germline V gene are SGHRS and YFSETQ. Study findings and constraints: Expanded clones from the graft, numbering several hundred, reportedly supplied alpha-beta T cells about two months after transplant. From newly produced T cells came most of the T-cell counts and diversity one year after transplant.

The sequences come from PBMCs, mostly from graft donor cells, collected 360 days after TCRalphabeta/CD19-depleted stem cell transplant. The J gene is TRBJ2-6, the V gene TRBV5-1; 7 nucleotides line up with TRBD1. The receptor was derived from a boy in the first two years of life who had a stem cell transplant for SCID, so the T cells may come from the graft donor. The CDR3 sequence is CASTGQARSGANVLTF. CDR3 nucleotide sequence: TGCGCCAGCACCGGACAGGCCCGCTCTGGGGCCAACGTCCTGACTTTC.